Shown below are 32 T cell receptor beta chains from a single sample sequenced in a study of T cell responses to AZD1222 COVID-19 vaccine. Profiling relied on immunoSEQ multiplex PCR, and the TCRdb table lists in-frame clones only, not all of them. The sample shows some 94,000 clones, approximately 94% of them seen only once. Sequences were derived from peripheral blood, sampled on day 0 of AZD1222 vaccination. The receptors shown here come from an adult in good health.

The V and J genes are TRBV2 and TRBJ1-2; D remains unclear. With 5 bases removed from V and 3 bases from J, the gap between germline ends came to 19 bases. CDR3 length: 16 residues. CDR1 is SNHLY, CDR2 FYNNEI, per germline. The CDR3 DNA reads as TGTGCCAGCAGTCGCCCTCCGGGGAACACGGACTATGGCTACACCTTC. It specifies CASSRPPGNTDYGYTF.

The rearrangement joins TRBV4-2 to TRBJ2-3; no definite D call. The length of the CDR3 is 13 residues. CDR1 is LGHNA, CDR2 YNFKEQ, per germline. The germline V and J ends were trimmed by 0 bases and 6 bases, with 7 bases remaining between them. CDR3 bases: TGTGCCAGCAGCCAAGATGATGCTGATACGCAGTATTTT. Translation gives CASSQDDADTQYF.

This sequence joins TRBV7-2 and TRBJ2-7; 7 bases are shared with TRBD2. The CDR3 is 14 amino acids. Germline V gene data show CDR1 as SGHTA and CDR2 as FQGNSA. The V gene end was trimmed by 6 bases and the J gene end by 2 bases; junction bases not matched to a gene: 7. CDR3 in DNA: TGTGCCAGCAGAAGACTAGCAGAAACCTACGAGCAGTACTTC. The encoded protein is CASRRLAETYEQYF.

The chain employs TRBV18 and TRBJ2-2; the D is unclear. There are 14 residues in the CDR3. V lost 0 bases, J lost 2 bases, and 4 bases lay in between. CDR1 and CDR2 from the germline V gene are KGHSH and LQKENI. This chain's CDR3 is CASSPPTNTGELFF. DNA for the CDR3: TGTGCCAGCTCACCACCAACAAACACCGGGGAGCTGTTTTTT.

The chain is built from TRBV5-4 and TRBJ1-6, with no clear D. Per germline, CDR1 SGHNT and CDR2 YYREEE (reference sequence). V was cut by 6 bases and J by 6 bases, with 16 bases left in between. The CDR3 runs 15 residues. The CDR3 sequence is CASKPENNANSPLHF. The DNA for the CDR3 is TGTGCCAGCAAGCCCGAAAACAACGCTAATTCACCCCTCCACTTT.

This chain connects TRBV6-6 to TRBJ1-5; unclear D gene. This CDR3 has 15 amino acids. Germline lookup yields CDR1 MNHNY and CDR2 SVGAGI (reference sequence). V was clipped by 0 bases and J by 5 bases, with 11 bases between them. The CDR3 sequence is CASSYSGERDQPQHF. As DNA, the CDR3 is TGTGCCAGCAGTTACTCCGGGGAGAGGGATCAGCCCCAGCATTTT.

The CDR3 loop reads CASSQDWSYNEQFF. The DNA of the CDR3 is TGTGCCAGCAGCCAAGACTGGTCCTACAATGAGCAGTTCTTC. The chain uses TRBV4-2 and TRBJ2-1; D gene unclear. This CDR3 region has 14 residues. The V end was cut by 0 bases, the J end by 1 base, with 4 bases between. Germline CDR1 reads LGHNA; CDR2 reads YNFKEQ.

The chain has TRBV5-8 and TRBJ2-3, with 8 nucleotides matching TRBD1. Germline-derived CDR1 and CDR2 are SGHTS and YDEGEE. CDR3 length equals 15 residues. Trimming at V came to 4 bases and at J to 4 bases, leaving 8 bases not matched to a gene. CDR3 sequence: CASSRQGQAADTQYF. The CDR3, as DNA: TGTGCCAGCAGCAGACAGGGGCAGGCGGCAGATACGCAGTATTTT.

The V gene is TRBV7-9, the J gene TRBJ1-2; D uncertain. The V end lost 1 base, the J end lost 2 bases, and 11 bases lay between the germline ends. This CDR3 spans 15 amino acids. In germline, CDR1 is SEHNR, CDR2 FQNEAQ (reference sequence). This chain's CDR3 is CASSLVAAFNYGYTF. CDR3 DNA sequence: TGTGCCAGCAGCTTAGTGGCAGCTTTCAACTATGGCTACACCTTC.

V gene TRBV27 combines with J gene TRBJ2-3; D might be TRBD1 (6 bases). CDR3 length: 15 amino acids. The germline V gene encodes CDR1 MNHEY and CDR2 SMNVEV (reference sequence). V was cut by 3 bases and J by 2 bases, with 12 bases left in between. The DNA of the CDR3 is TGTGCCAGCAGTTTCCTAGGACAGCCCACAGATACGCAGTATTTT. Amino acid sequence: CASSFLGQPTDTQYF.

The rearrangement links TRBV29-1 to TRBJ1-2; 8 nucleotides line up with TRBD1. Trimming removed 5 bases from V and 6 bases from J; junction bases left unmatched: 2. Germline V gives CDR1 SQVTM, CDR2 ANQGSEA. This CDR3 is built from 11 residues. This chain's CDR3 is CSVSGGNGYTF. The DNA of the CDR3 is TGCAGCGTTTCAGGGGGCAATGGCTACACCTTC.

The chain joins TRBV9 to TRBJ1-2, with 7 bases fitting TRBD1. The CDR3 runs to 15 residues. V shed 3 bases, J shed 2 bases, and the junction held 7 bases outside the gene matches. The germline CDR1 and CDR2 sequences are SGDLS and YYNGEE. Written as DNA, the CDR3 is TGTGCCAGCAGCGGACCCCAGGGGGGGAACTATGGCTACACCTTC. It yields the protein CASSGPQGGNYGYTF.

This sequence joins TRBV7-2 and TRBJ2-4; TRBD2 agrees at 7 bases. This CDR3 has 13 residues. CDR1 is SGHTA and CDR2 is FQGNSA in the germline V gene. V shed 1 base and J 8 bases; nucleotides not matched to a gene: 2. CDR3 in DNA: TGTGCCAGCAGCTTAGGCGGGAGAGACATTCAGTACTTC. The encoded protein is CASSLGGRDIQYF.

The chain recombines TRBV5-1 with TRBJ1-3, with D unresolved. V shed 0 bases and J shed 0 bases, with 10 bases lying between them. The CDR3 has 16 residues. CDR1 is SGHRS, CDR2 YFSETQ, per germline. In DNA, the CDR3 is TGCGCCAGCAGCTTGGTAAGGGCCAGCTCTGGAAACACCATATATTTT. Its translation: CASSLVRASSGNTIYF.

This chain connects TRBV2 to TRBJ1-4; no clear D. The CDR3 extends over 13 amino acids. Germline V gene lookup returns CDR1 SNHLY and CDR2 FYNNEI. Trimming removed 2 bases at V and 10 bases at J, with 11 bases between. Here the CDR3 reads CASSETAALKLFF. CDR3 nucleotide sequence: TGTGCCAGCAGTGAAACAGCGGCCCTAAAACTGTTTTTT.

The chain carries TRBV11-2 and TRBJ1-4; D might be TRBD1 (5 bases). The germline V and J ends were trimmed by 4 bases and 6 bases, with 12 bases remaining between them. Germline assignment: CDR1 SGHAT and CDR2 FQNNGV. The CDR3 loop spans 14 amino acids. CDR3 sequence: CASSSEWGDEKLFF. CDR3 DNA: TGTGCCAGCAGCTCGGAATGGGGGGATGAAAAACTGTTTTTT. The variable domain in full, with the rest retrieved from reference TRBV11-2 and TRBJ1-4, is EAGVAQSPRYKIIEKRQSVAFWCNPISGHATLYWYQQILGQGPKLLIQFQNNGVVDDSQLPKDRFSAERLKGVDSTLKIQPAKLEDSAVYLCASSSEWGDEKLFFGSGTQLSVL.

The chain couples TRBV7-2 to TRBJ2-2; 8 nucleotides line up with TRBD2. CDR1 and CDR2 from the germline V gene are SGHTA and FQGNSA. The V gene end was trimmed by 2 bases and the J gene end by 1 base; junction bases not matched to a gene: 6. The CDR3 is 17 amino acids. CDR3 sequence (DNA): TGTGCCAGCAGCTTAAGTCGTACTAGCGGGAACACCGGGGAGCTGTTTTTT. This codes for CASSLSRTSGNTGELFF.

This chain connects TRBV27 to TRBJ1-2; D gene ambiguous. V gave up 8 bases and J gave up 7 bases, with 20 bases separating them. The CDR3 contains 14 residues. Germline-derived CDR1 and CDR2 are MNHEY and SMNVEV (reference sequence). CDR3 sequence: CASRPSGFTGGYTF. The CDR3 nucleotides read TGTGCCAGCCGTCCCTCTGGGTTTACGGGTGGCTACACCTTC.

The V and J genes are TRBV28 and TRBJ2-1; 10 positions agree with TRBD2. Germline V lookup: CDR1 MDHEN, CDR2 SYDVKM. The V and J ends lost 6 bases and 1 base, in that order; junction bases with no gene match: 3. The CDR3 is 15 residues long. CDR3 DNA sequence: TGTGCCAGCAGGACTAGCGGGCTATCCTACAATGAGCAGTTCTTC. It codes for CASRTSGLSYNEQFF.

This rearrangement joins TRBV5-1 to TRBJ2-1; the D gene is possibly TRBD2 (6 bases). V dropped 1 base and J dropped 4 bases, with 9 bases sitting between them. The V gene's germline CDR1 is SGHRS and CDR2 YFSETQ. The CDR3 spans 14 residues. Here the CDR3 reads CASSLSGRYNEQFF. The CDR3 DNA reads TGCGCCAGCAGCTTGTCCGGGAGATACAATGAGCAGTTCTTC.

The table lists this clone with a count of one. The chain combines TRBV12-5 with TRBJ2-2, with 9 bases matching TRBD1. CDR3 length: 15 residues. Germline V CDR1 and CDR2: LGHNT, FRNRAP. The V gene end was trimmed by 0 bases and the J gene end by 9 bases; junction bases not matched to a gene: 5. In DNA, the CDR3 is TGTGCTAGTGGTTTGGTGACAGGGGGTATGAGGGAGCTGTTTTTT. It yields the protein CASGLVTGGMRELFF. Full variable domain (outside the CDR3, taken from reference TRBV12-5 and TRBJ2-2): DARVTQTPRHKVTEMGQEVTMRCQPILGHNTVFWYRQTMMQGLELLAYFRNRAPLDDSGMPKDRFSAEMPDATLATLKIQPSEPRDSAVYFCASGLVTGGMRELFFGEGSRLTVL.

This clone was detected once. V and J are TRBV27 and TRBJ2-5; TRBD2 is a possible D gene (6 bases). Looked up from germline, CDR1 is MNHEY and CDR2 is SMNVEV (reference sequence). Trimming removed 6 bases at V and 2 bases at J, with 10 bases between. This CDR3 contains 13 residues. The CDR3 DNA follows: TGTGCCAGCAGGCTCCGGGGGCAAGAGACCCAGTACTTC. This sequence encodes CASRLRGQETQYF.

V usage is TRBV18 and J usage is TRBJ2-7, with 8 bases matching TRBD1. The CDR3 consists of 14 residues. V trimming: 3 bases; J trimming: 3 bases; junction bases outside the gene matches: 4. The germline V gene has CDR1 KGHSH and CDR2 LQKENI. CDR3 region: CASSPQGQVYEQYF. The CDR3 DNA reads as TGTGCCAGCTCACCCCAGGGACAGGTCTACGAGCAGTACTTC. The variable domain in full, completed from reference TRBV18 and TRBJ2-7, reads NAGVMQNPRHLVRRRGQEARLRCSPMKGHSHVYWYRQLPEEGLKFMVYLQKENIIDESGMPKERFSAEFPKEGPSILRIQQVVRGDSAAYFCASSPQGQVYEQYFGPGTRLTVT.

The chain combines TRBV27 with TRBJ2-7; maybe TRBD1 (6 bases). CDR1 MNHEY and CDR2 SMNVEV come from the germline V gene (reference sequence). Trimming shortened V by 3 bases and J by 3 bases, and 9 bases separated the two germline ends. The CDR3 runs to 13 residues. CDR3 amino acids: CASSFTRGYEQYF. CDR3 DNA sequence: TGTGCCAGCAGTTTTACCAGGGGCTACGAGCAGTACTTC.

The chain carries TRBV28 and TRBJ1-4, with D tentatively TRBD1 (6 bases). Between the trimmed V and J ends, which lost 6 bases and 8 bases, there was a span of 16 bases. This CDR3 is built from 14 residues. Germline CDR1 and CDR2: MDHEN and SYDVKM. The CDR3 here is CASRKRGSGEKLFF. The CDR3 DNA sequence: TGTGCCAGCAGGAAAAGGGGGTCTGGAGAAAAACTGTTTTTT. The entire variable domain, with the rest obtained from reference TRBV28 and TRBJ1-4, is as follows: DVKVTQSSRYLVKRTGEKVFLECVQDMDHENMFWYRQDPGLGLRLIYFSYDVKMKEKGDIPEGYSVSREKKERFSLILESASTNQTSMYLCASRKRGSGEKLFFGSGTQLSVL.

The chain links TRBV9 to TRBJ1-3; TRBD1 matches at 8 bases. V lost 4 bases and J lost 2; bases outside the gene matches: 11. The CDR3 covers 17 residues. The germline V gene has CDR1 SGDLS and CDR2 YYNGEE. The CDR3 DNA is TGTGCCAGCAGCAAATCGGGCGGCAGGGGGCCTGGAAACACCATATATTTT. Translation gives CASSKSGGRGPGNTIYF.

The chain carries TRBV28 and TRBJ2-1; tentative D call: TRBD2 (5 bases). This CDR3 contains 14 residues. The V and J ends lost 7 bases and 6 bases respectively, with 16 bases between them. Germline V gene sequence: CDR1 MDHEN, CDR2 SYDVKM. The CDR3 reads CASTGGVRGNEQFF. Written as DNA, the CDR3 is TGTGCCAGCACCGGTGGGGTTCGGGGCAATGAGCAGTTCTTC. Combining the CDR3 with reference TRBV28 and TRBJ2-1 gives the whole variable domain DVKVTQSSRYLVKRTGEKVFLECVQDMDHENMFWYRQDPGLGLRLIYFSYDVKMKEKGDIPEGYSVSREKKERFSLILESASTNQTSMYLCASTGGVRGNEQFFGPGTRLTVL.

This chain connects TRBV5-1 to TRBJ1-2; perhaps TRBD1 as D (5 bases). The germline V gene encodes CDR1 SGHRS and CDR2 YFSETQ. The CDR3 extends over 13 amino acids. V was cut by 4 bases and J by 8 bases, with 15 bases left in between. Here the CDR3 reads CASSTGLPGGYTF. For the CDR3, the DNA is TGCGCCAGCAGCACGGGACTACCGGGGGGCTACACCTTC. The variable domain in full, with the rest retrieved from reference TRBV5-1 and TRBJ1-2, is KAGVTQTPRYLIKTRGQQVTLSCSPISGHRSVSWYQQTPGQGLQFLFEYFSETQRNKGNFPGRFSGRQFSNSRSEMNVSTLELGDSALYLCASSTGLPGGYTFGSGTRLTVV.

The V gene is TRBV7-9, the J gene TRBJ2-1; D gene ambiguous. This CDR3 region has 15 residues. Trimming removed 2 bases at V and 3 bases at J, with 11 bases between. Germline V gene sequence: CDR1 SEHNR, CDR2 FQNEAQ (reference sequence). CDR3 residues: CASSLTPPLYNEQFF. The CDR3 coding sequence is TGTGCCAGCAGCTTAACCCCTCCTCTCTACAATGAGCAGTTCTTC.

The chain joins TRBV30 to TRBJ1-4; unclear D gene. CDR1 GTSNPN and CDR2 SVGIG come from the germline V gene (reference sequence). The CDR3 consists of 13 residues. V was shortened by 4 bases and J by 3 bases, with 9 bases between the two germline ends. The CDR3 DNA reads TGTGCCTGGACCCCTCAGCCTAATGAAAAACTGTTTTTT. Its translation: CAWTPQPNEKLFF.

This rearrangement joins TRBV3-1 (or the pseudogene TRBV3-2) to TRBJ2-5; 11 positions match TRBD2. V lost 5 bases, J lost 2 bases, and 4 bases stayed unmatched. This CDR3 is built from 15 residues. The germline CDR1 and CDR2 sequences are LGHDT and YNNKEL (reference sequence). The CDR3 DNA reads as TGTGCCAGCAGCGTCCGACTAGCGGGGCAAGAGACCCAGTACTTC. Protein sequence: CASSVRLAGQETQYF.

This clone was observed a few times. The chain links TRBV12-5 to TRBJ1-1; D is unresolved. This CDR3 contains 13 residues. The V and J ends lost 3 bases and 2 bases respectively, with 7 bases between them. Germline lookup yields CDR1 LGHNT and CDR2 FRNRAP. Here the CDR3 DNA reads TGTGCTAGTGGTTTTTGGGGTAACACTGAAGCTTTCTTT. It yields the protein CASGFWGNTEAFF.